The 5 T cell receptor beta chains given below trace back to one sample, sequenced in a study of blood T cell repertoires in COVID-19 (dated by TCRdb to about 2020). The method behind the library was the immunoSEQ multiplex PCR assay. In its TCRdb copy, this immuneACCESS table keeps in-frame sequences only and misses some clones. Where compared with another copy, unresolved V genes explain less than half of these, and the others have no known cause. The sample contains 140,000 to 150,000 clones, around 80% of them found a single time. The ten largest clones take up around 3.8% of the sample. The sample consisted of peripheral blood. The receptors shown here come from a man aged 65 to 79 who had recovered from COVID-19.

This clone was found a few times. This sequence joins TRBV30 and TRBJ2-6; TRBD1 is a possible D gene (5 bases). CDR3 length: 13 amino acids. Trimming took 8 bases from V and 0 from J, leaving 8 bases between them. Per germline, CDR1 GTSNPN and CDR2 SVGIG (reference sequence). CDR3 sequence: CAHRNSGANVLTF. The CDR3 DNA reads TGTGCCCACAGGAACTCTGGGGCCAACGTCCTGACTTTC.

CDR3 sequence (DNA): TGTGCCAGCAGATATAGCGGGAGCTCCTACGAGCAGTACTTC. It codes for CASRYSGSSYEQYF. The chain couples TRBV6-5 to TRBJ2-7; 9 bases align to TRBD2. CDR3 length: 14 amino acids. Germline V gene lookup returns CDR1 MNHEY and CDR2 SVGAGI. The junction had 3 bases not matched to a gene; V was cut back by 6 bases and J by 0 bases.

The rearrangement uses TRBV9 and TRBJ1-6; 8 bases are shared with TRBD1. Losses at the gene ends were 4 bases for V and 7 bases for J; bases not matched to a gene: 4. The CDR3 extends over 14 amino acids. Germline loops: CDR1 SGDLS, CDR2 YYNGEE. CDR3 DNA sequence: TGTGCCAGCAGCTTTTGGGACAGGAATTCACCCCTCCACTTT. Protein: CASSFWDRNSPLHF.

The rearrangement uses TRBV28 and TRBJ2-1; 8 positions match TRBD2. Germline CDR1 and CDR2: MDHEN and SYDVKM. CDR3 size: 16 residues. V dropped 5 bases and J dropped 5; count of bases not matched to a gene: 11. The CDR3 nucleotides read TGTGCCAGCAGTCCCCTCCCGGGAGGGCCACACAATGAGCAGTTCTTC. Translated: CASSPLPGGPHNEQFF.

CDR3 region: CASSSGLAYNEQFF. As DNA, the CDR3 is TGTGCCAGCAGCTCGGGACTAGCGTACAATGAGCAGTTCTTC. V gene TRBV7-3 combines with J gene TRBJ2-1, with 10 bases matching TRBD2. This CDR3 is 14 amino acids long. Germline CDR1 reads SGHTA; CDR2 reads FQGTGA. V gave up 4 bases and J gave up 4 bases; unmatched junction bases: 1.